The clone carrying this TCR beta chain was recorded a few times. The antigen is unknown. Method: immunoSEQ multiplex PCR; TCRdb's copy keeps in-frame clones and lacks some. This table holds 95,000 or so clones, approximately 75% found once. This record belongs to a study of fetal regulatory T cell absence and autoimmunity. Overall study results and limits: Some top pancreas TCR clones were over 80-fold enriched versus cord blood. Pancreas and cord blood did not differ much in TRB family usage.

Germline V lookup: CDR1 SGHVS, CDR2 FNYEAQ. The J segment lost 0 bases and the V segment lost 1 base, leaving 3 bases of the junction unmatched. The CDR3 has 15 amino acids. This clonotype was obtained from a male donor with IPEX syndrome. This chain connects TRBV7-6 to TRBJ2-7; 7 nucleotides align to TRBD2. Sequences were obtained from pancreas tissue. This CDR3 reads CASSLEASGSYEQYF. The CDR3 bases are TGTGCCAGCAGCTTAGAGGCTAGCGGCTCCTACGAGCAGTACTTC.